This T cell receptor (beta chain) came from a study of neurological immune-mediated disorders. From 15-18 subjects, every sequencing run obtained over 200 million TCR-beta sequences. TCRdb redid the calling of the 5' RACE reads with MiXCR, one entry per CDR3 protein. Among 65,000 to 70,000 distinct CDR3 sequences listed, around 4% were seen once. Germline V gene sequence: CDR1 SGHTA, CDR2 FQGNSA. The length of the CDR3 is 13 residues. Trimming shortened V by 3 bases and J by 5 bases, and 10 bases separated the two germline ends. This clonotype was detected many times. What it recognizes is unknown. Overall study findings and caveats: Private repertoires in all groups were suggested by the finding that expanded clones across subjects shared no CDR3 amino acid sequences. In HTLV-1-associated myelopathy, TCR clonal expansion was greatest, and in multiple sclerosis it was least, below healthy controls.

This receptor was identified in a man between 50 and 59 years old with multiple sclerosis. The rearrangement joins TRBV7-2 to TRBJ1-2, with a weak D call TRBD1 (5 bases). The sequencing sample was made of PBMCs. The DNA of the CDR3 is TGTGCCAGCAGCTTCGGGGGGAAGTATGGCTACACCTTC. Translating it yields CASSFGGKYGYTF.